Reported below is one T cell receptor beta chain. The source of the sample is a study of T cell changes during pregnancy in multiple sclerosis. Trimming pared 0 bases from V and 0 bases from J, leaving 8 bases between. The CDR3 is made up of 15 amino acids. The protocol was immunoSEQ multiplex PCR, while the TCRdb copy is restricted to in-frame clones and leaves out a portion. The sample includes tens of thousands of clones, roughly 93% of them seen just once. This TCR came from a female donor with multiple sclerosis, enrolled in a pregnancy study. The chain employs TRBV23-1 and TRBJ1-1; weak D call: TRBD1 (6 bases). TRBV23-1 counts as an open reading frame of uncertain function. This specimen consisted of peripheral blood, obtained in the second trimester of pregnancy. CDR3: CASSQSQGLNTEAFF. In DNA, the CDR3 is TGCGCCAGCAGTCAATCTCAGGGGCTGAACACTGAAGCTTTCTTT.